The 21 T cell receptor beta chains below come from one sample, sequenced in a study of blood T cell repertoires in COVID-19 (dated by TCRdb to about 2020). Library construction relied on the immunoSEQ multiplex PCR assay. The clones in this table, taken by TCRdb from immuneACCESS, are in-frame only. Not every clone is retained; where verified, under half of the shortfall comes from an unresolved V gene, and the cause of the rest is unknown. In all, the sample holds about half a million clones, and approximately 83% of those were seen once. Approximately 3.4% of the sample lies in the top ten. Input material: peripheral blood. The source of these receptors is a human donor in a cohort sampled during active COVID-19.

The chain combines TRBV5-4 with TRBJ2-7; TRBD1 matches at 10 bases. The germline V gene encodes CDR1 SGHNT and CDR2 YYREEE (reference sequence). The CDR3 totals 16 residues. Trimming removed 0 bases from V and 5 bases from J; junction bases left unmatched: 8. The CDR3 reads CASSLVRTGGFNEQYF. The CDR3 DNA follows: TGTGCCAGCAGCTTGGTGAGGACAGGGGGTTTCAACGAGCAGTACTTC.

The CDR3 DNA reads as TGTGCCAGCAGCTTGATGGGGAGGAGTGACTATGGCTACACCTTC. Translated, it gives CASSLMGRSDYGYTF. V usage is TRBV5-5 and J usage is TRBJ1-2, with no clear D. V was pared by 1 base and J by 3 bases, with 13 bases between. Germline V lookup: CDR1 SGHKS, CDR2 YYEKEE (reference sequence). The CDR3 covers 15 residues.

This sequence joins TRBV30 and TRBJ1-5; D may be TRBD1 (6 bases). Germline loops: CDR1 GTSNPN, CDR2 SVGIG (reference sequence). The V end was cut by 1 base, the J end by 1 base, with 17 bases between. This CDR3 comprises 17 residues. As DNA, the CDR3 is TGTGCCTGGAGTGGAGTGCAGGGGCTGGGGAGCAATCAGCCCCAGCATTTT. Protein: CAWSGVQGLGSNQPQHF.

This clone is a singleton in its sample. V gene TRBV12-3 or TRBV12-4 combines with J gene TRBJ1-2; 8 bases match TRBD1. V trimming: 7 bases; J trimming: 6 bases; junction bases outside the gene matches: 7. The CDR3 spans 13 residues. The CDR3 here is CASNPDRGNGYTF. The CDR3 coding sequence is TGTGCCAGCAACCCCGACAGGGGCAATGGCTACACCTTC.

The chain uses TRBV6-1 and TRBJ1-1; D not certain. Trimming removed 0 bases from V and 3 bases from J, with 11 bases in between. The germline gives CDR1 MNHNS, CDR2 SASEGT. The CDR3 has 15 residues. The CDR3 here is CASSEALGGDTEAFF. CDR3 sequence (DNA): TGTGCCAGCAGTGAAGCGCTAGGCGGGGACACTGAAGCTTTCTTT.

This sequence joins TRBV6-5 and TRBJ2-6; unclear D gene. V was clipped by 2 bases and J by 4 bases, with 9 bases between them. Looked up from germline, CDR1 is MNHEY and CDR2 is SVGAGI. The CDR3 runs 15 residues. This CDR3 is CASSYGGLGANVLTF. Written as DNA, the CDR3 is TGTGCCAGCAGTTACGGCGGTCTGGGGGCCAACGTCCTGACTTTC.

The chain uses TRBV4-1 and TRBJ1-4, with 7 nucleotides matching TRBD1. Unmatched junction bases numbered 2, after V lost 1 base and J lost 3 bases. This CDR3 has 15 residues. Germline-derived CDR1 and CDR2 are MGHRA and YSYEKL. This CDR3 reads CASSQGGGSNEKLFF. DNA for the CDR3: TGCGCCAGCAGCCAAGGAGGGGGCTCTAATGAAAAACTGTTTTTT.

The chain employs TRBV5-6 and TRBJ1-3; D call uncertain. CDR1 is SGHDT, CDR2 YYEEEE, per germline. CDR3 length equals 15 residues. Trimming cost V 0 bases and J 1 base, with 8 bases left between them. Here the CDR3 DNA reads TGTGCCAGCAGCTTGGTCAGTTTGTCTGGAAACACCATATATTTT. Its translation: CASSLVSLSGNTIYF. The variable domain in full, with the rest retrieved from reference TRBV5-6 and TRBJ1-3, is DAGVTQSPTHLIKTRGQQVTLRCSPKSGHDTVSWYQQALGQGPQFIFQYYEEEERQRGNFPDRFSGHQFPNYSSELNVNALLLGDSALYLCASSLVSLSGNTIYFGEGSWLTVV.

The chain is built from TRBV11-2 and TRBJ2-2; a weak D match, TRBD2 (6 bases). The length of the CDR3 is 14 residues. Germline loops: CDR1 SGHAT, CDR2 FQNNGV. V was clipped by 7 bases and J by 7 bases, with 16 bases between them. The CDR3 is CASIPSGYDGELFF. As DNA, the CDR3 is TGTGCCAGCATCCCGAGCGGGTACGACGGGGAGCTGTTTTTT.

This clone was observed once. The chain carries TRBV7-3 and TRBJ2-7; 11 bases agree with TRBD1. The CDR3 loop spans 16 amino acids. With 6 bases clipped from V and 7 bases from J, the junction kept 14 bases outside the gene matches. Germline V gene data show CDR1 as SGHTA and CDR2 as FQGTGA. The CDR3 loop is CASSVTGTGGPWEQYF. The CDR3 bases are TGTGCCAGCAGTGTTACCGGGACAGGGGGTCCTTGGGAGCAGTACTTC.

The chain's CDR3 is CASSLVRGEQFF. The CDR3 coding sequence is TGTGCCAGCAGCTTAGTTCGGGGAGAGCAGTTCTTC. The chain employs TRBV11-2 and TRBJ2-1; tentative D call: TRBD2 (5 bases). V dropped 1 base and J dropped 10 bases, with 8 bases sitting between them. Per the germline V gene, CDR1 is SGHAT and CDR2 is FQNNGV. The CDR3 extends over 12 amino acids.

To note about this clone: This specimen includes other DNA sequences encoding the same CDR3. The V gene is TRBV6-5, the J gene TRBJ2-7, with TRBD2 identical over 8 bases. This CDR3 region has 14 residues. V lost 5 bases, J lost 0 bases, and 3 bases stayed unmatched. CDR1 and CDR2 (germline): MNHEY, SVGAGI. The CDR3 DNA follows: TGTGCCAGCAGTCTAGCGGGTAGCTCCTACGAGCAGTACTTC. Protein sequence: CASSLAGSSYEQYF.

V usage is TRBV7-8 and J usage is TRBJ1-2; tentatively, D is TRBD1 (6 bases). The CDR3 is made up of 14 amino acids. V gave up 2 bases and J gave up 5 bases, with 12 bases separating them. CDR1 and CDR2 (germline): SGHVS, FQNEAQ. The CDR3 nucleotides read TGTGCCAGCAGCTTAAACAGGGATGATTATGGCTACACCTTC. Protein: CASSLNRDDYGYTF.

The CDR3 reads CASSWTPGSGELFF. In DNA, the CDR3 is TGTGCCAGCAGTTGGACCCCGGGGTCCGGGGAGCTGTTTTTT. The V and J genes are TRBV7-2 and TRBJ2-2; D perhaps matches TRBD2 (5 bases). V was cut by 6 bases and J by 6 bases, with 14 bases left in between. Germline values: CDR1 SGHTA, CDR2 FQGNSA. The length of the CDR3 is 14 residues.

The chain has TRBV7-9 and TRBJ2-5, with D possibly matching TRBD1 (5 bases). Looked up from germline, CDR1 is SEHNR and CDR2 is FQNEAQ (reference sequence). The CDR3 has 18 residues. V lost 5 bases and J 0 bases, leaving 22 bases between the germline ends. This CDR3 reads CASSPDTGHPSYQETQYF. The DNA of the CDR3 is TGTGCCAGCAGCCCCGACACCGGACACCCATCGTACCAAGAGACCCAGTACTTC.

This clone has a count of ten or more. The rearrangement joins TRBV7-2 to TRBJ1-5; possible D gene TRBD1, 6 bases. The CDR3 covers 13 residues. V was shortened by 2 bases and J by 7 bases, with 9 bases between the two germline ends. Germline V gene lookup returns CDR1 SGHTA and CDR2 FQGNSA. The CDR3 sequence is CASSLRGSQPQHF. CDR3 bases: TGTGCCAGCAGCTTAAGGGGGTCACAGCCCCAGCATTTT.

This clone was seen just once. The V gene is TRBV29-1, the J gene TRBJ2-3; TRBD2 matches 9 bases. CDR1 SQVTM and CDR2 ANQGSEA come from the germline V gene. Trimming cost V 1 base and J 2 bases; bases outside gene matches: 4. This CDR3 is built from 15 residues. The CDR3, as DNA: TGCAGCGTTGAAGCTAGCGGGATAAACACAGATACGCAGTATTTT. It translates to CSVEASGINTDTQYF.

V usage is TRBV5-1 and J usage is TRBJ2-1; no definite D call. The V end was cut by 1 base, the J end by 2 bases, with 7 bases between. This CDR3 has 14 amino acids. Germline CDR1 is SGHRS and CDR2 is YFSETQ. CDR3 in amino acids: CASSLYLTYNEQFF. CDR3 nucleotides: TGCGCCAGCAGCTTGTACTTGACCTACAATGAGCAGTTCTTC. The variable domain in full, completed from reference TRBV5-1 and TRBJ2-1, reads KAGVTQTPRYLIKTRGQQVTLSCSPISGHRSVSWYQQTPGQGLQFLFEYFSETQRNKGNFPGRFSGRQFSNSRSEMNVSTLELGDSALYLCASSLYLTYNEQFFGPGTRLTVL.

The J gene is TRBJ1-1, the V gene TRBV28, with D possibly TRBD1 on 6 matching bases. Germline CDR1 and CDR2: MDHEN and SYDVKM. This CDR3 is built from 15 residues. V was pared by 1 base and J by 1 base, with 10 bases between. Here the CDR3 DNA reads TGTGCCAGCAGTTTATCGTGGACAGAGAACACTGAAGCTTTCTTT. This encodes CASSLSWTENTEAFF.

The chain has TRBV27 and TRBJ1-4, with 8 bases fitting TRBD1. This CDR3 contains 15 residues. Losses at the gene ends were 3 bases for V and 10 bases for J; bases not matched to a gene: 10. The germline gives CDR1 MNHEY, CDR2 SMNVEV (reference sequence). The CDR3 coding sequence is TGTGCCAGCAGTTTCCTCCGGGACAGGTGGGGAAAACTGTTTTTT. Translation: CASSFLRDRWGKLFF.

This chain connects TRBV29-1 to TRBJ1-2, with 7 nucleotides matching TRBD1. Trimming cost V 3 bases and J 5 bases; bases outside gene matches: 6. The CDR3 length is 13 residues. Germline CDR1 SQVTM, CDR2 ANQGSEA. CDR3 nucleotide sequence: TGCAGCGTTGACCAGACAGGGATGTATGGCTACACCTTC. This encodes CSVDQTGMYGYTF.